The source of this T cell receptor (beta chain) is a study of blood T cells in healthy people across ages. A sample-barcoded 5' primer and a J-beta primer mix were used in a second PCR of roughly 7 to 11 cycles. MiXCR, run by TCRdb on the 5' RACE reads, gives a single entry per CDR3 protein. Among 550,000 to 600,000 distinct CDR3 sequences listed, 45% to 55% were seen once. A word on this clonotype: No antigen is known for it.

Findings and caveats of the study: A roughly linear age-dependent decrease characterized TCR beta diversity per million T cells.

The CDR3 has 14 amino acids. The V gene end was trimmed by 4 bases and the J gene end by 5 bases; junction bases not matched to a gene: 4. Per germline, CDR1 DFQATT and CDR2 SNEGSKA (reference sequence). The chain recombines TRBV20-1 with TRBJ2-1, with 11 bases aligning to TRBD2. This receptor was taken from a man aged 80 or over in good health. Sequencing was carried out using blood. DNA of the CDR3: TGCAGTGCTATCGGGACTAGCGGAAACAATGAGCAGTTCTTC. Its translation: CSAIGTSGNNEQFF.